The next 12 T cell receptor beta chains were all read from a single sample in a study of cytomegalovirus exposure and HLA in healthy donors. Vbeta (60) and Jbeta (13) primers were used in the PCR. Produced via immunoSEQ multiplex PCR; TCRdb's table is partial and in-frame only. Among fewer than 250,000 clones listed, more than 75% were seen once. The sequencing input was PBMCs. Every receptor here comes from a woman aged 18 to 35 in good health and CMV-seronegative.

This chain links TRBV5-1 with TRBJ1-2; the D is unclear. The CDR3 contains 13 residues. The ends were cut back, 0 bases at V and 8 bases at J, with 11 bases in the middle. In germline, CDR1 is SGHRS, CDR2 YFSETQ. The CDR3 is CASSLEGGRGYTF. The CDR3 DNA is TGCGCCAGCAGCTTGGAGGGAGGAAGGGGCTACACCTTC.

This clone appeared once. CDR3 sequence reads: CASSSPGLGTEAFF. CDR3 nucleotide sequence: TGTGCCAGCAGTTCCCCAGGGCTGGGCACTGAAGCTTTCTTT. This chain connects TRBV28 to TRBJ1-1; D perhaps matches TRBD1 (5 bases). With 4 bases removed from V and 4 bases from J, the gap between germline ends came to 13 bases. This CDR3 has 14 residues. Germline assignment: CDR1 MDHEN and CDR2 SYDVKM.

This sequence joins TRBV10-2 and TRBJ2-1, with 13 bases lining up with TRBD2. Germline V gene sequence: CDR1 WSHSY, CDR2 SAAADI. The CDR3 consists of 19 residues. J was trimmed by 2 bases and V by 5 bases; bases with no gene match: 12. The CDR3, as DNA: TGCGCCAGCAGTACCGGGACTAGCGGGGTGGGGGAACCCTACAATGAGCAGTTCTTC. Amino acid sequence: CASSTGTSGVGEPYNEQFF.

The V and J genes are TRBV27 and TRBJ1-1; D may be TRBD1 (5 bases). The CDR3 consists of 15 residues. CDR1 is MNHEY, CDR2 SMNVEV, per germline (reference sequence). V was shortened by 2 bases and J by 4 bases, with 14 bases between the two germline ends. CDR3 loop: CASSLKTEMRTEAFF. CDR3 bases: TGTGCCAGCAGTTTAAAGACAGAGATGCGCACTGAAGCTTTCTTT.

This clone was seen a few times. This sequence joins TRBV6-1 and TRBJ1-5; TRBD1 might be the D (6 bases). CDR1 is MNHNS, CDR2 SASEGT, per germline. CDR3 length: 15 residues. V lost 1 base and J 5 bases, leaving 12 bases between the germline ends. The CDR3 protein is CASSEGRGSDQPQHF. The CDR3 DNA follows: TGTGCCAGCAGTGAAGGCAGGGGATCCGATCAGCCCCAGCATTTT.

CDR3 loop: CAIRTGEPYEQYF. The CDR3 coding sequence is TGTGCCATCAGAACAGGGGAACCCTACGAGCAGTACTTC. This chain links TRBV10-3 with TRBJ2-7; the match to TRBD1 covers 7 bases. J was trimmed by 2 bases and V by 6 bases; bases with no gene match: 4. This CDR3 has 13 residues. Looked up from germline, CDR1 is ENHRY and CDR2 is SYGVKD.

V gene TRBV30 combines with J gene TRBJ2-7; a possible D gene is TRBD2 (5 bases). In germline, CDR1 is GTSNPN, CDR2 SVGIG (reference sequence). CDR3 length: 15 residues. Trimming left V 2 bases short and J 6 bases short, with 20 bases between. The CDR3 coding sequence is TGTGCCTGGAGTCTCCGGGGATCTCAACTAAGCGAGCAGTACTTC. It specifies CAWSLRGSQLSEQYF. The whole variable domain, remainder taken from reference TRBV30 and TRBJ2-7, is SQTIHQWPATLVQPVGSPLSLECTVEGTSNPNLYWYRQAAGRGLQLLFYSVGIGQISSEVPQNLSASRPQDRQFILSSKKLLLSDSGFYLCAWSLRGSQLSEQYFGPGTRLTVT.

This CDR3 reads CASSSDRFFSSYNSPLHF. The CDR3 DNA reads as TGTGCCAGCAGCTCGGACAGGTTCTTCAGCTCCTATAATTCACCCCTCCACTTT. The chain links TRBV28 to TRBJ1-6; the match to TRBD1 covers 7 bases. The germline gives CDR1 MDHEN, CDR2 SYDVKM. With 6 bases clipped from V and 0 bases from J, the junction kept 11 bases outside the gene matches. The CDR3 is made up of 18 amino acids.

Remarks on this clone: The junction does not match germline at one end; this may be a read error. V usage is TRBV7-2 and J usage is TRBJ2-7, with D possibly TRBD1 on 6 matching bases. Germline CDR1 and CDR2: SGHTA and FQGNSA. The CDR3 covers 15 residues. The CDR3 coding sequence is TGTGCCAGCAGCACAGGTCTCGGGACAACCTACGAGCTGTACTTC. This translates into CASSTGLGTTYELYF.

The chain has TRBV7-2 and TRBJ1-1, with D maybe TRBD1 (6 bases). CDR1 and CDR2 (germline): SGHTA, FQGNSA. The CDR3 length is 14 residues. The V end lost 5 bases, the J end lost 5 bases, and 15 bases lay between the germline ends. The CDR3 DNA sequence: TGTGCCAGCAGCCCCTCACAGGGATATACTGAAGCTTTCTTT. Translated: CASSPSQGYTEAFF.

The DNA for the CDR3 is TGTGCCAGCAGTGAAGCGGGACTCGCGGGGGTCTACGAGCAGTACTTC. This translates into CASSEAGLAGVYEQYF. J is TRBJ2-7 and V is TRBV6-1; 7 nucleotides agree with TRBD2. The CDR3 sequence is 16 residues long. V trimming: 0 bases; J trimming: 3 bases; junction bases outside the gene matches: 8. Germline loops: CDR1 MNHNS, CDR2 SASEGT.

The chain employs TRBV6-5 and TRBJ1-2, with D uncertain. Germline lookup yields CDR1 MNHEY and CDR2 SVGAGI. There are 12 residues in the CDR3. Trimming shortened V by 5 bases and J by 0 bases, and 4 bases separated the two germline ends. In nucleotides, the CDR3 is TGTGCCAGCAGTGAGTCTAACTATGGCTACACCTTC. Its translation is CASSESNYGYTF.